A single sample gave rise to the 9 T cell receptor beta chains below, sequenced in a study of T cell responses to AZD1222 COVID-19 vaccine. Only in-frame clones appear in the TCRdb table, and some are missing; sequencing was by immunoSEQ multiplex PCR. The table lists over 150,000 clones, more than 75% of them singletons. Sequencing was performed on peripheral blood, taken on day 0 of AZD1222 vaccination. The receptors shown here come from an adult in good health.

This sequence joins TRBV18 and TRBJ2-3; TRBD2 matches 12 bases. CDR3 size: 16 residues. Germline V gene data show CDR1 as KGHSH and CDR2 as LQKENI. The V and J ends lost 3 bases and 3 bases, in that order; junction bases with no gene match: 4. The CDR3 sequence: CASSPGLAGITDTQYF. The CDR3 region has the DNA TGTGCCAGCTCACCCGGACTAGCGGGGATTACAGATACGCAGTATTTT.

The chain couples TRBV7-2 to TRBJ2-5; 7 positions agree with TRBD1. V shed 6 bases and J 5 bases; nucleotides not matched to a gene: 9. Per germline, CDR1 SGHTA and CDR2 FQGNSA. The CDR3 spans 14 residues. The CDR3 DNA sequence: TGTGCCAGCAGGCCTGACAGGGAGCAGGAGACCCAGTACTTC. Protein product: CASRPDREQETQYF.

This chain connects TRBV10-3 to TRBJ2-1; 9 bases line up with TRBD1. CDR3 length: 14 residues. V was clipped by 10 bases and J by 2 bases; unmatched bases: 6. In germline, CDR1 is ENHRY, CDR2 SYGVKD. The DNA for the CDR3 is TGTGCCAGCCTGGACAGGGGCGCCTACAATGAGCAGTTCTTC. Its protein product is CASLDRGAYNEQFF.

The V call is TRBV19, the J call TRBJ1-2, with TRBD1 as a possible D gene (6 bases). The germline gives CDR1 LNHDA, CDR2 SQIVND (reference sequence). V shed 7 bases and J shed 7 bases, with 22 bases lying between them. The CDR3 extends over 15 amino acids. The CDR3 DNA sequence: TGTGCCAGTACCGGACCCGGGACATCAAACCCTGGCTACACCTTC. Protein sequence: CASTGPGTSNPGYTF.

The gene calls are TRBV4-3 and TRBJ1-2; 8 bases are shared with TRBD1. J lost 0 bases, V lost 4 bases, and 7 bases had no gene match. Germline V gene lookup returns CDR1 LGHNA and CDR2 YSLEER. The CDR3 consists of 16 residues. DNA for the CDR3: TGCGCCAGCAGCCGCGTTGGGACAGGAGCTAACTATGGCTACACCTTC. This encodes CASSRVGTGANYGYTF.

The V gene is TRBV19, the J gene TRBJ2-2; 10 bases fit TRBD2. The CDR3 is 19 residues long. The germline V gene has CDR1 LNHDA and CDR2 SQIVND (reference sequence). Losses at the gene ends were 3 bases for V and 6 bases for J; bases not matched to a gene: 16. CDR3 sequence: CASSISRIAGGLGPGELFF. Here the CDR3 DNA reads TGTGCCAGTAGTATTTCAAGGATAGCGGGAGGTCTTGGGCCCGGGGAGCTGTTTTTT.

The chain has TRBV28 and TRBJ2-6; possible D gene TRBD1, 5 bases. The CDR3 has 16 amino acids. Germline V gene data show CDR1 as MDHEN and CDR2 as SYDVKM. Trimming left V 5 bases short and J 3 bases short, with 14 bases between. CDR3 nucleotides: TGTGCCAGCAGTCCCCGTGGGGCTAGTGGGGCCAACGTCCTGACTTTC. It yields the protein CASSPRGASGANVLTF.

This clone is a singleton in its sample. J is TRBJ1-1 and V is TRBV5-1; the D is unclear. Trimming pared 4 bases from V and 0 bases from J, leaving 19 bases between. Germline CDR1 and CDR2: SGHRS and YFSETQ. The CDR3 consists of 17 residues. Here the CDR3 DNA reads TGCGCCAGCAGCCCCGGAGCCCTGGGCCCCATGAACACTGAAGCTTTCTTT. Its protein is CASSPGALGPMNTEAFF.

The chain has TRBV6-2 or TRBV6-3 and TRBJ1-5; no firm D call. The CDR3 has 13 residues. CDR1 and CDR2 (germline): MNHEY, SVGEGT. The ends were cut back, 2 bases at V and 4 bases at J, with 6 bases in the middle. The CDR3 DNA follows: TGTGCCAGCAGTTACGGAGATAATCAGCCCCAGCATTTT. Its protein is CASSYGDNQPQHF.